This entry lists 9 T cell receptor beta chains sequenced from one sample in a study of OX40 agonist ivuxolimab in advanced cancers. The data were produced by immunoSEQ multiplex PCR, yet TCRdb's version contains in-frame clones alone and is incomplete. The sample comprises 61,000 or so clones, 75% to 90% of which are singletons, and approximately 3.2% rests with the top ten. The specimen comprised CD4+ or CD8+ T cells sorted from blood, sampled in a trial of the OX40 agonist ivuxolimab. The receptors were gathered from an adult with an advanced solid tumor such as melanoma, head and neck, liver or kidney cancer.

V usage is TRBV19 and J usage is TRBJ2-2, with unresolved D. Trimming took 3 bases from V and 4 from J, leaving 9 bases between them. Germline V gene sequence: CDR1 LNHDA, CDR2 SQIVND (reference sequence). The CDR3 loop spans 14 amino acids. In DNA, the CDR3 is TGTGCCAGTAGTATTTGGCAGACCACCGGGGAGCTGTTTTTT. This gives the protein CASSIWQTTGELFF.

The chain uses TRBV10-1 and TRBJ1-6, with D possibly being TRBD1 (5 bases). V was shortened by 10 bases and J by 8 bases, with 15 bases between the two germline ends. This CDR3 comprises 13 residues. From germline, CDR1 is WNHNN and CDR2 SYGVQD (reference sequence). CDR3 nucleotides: TGCGCCACCCCAGAGGGACCCGATTCACCCCTCCACTTT. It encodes CATPEGPDSPLHF.

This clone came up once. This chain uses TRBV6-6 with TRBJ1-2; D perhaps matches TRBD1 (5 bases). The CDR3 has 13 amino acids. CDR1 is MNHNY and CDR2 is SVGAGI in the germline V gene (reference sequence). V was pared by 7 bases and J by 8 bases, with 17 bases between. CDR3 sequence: CASTFPGQDGYTF. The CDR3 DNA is TGTGCCAGCACCTTCCCCGGACAAGACGGCTACACCTTC.

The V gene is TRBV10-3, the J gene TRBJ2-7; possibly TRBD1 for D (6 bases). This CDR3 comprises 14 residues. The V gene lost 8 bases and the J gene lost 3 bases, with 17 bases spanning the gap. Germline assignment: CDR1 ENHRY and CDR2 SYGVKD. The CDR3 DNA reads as TGTGCCATCGGGAACAGGGAATTGGGCTACGAGCAGTACTTC. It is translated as CAIGNRELGYEQYF.

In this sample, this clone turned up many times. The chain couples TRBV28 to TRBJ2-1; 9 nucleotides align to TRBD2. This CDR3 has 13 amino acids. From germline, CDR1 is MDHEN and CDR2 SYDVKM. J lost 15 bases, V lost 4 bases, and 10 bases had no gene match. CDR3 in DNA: TGTGCCAGCAGTTCTCCTAGCGGGGTGATCCGGTTCTTC. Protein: CASSSPSGVIRFF.

The CDR3 sequence is CASSSFPGGSGMNTEAFF. The CDR3 bases are TGTGCCAGCAGTTCCTTCCCCGGGGGATCCGGCATGAACACTGAAGCTTTCTTT. The gene calls are TRBV28 and TRBJ1-1, with a tentative D call TRBD1 (5 bases). V lost 4 bases and J lost 0, with 21 bases in between. This CDR3 region has 18 residues. Looked up from germline, CDR1 is MDHEN and CDR2 is SYDVKM.

CDR3 bases: TGTGCCTGGTACCGTGGCAGGGTGGCCCCTGGGGCCAACGTCCTGACTTTC. Protein: CAWYRGRVAPGANVLTF. This chain uses TRBV30 with TRBJ2-6, with D possibly TRBD1 on 5 matching bases. V was cut by 5 bases and J by 2 bases, with 19 bases left in between. Germline values: CDR1 GTSNPN, CDR2 SVGIG (reference sequence). The CDR3 totals 17 residues.

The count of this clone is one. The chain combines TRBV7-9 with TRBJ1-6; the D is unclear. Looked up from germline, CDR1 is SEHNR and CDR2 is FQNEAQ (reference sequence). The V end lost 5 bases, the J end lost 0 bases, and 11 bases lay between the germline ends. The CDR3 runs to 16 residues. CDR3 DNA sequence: TGTGCCAGCAGCCCGGCTGCTAGCTCCTATAATTCACCCCTCCACTTT. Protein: CASSPAASSYNSPLHF.

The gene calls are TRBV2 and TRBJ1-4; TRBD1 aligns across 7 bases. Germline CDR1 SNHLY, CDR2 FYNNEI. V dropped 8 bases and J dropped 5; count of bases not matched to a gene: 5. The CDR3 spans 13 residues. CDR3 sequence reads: CASAGTENEKLFF. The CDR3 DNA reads TGTGCCAGCGCCGGGACAGAGAATGAAAAACTGTTTTTT. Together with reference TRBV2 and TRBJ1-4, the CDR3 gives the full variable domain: EPEVTQTPSHQVTQMGQEVILRCVPISNHLYFYWYRQILGQKVEFLVSFYNNEISEKSEIFDDQFSVERPDGSNFTLKIRSTKLEDSAMYFCASAGTENEKLFFGSGTQLSVL.